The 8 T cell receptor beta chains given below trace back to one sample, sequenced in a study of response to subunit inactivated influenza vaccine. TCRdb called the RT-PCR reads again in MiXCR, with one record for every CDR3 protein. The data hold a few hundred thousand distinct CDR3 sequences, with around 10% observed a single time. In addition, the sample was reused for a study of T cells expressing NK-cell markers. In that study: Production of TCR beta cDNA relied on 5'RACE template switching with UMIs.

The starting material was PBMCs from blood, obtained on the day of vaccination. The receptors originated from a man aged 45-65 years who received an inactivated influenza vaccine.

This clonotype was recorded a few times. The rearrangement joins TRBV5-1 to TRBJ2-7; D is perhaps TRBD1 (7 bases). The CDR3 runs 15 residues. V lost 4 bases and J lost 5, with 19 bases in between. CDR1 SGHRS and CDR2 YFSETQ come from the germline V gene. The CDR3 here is CASSHTDRAGNEQYF. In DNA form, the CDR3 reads TGCGCCAGCAGCCACACCGACAGGGCGGGAAACGAGCAGTACTTC.

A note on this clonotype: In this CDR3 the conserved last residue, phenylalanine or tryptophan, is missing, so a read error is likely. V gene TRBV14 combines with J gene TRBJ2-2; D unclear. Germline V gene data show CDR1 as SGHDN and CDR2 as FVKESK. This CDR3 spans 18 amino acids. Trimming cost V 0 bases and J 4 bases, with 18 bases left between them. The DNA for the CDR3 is TGTGCCAGCAGCCAAGATTTCCCCGGGTGGTGGGGCACCGGGGAGCTGTTTCTT. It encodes CASSQDFPGWWGTGELFL.

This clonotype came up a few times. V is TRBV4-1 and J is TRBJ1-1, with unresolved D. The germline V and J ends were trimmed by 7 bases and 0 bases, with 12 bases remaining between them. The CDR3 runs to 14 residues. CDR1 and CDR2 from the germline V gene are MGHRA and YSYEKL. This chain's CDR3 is CASNQNLLNTEAFF. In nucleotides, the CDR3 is TGCGCCAGCAACCAGAACTTATTGAACACTGAAGCTTTCTTT.

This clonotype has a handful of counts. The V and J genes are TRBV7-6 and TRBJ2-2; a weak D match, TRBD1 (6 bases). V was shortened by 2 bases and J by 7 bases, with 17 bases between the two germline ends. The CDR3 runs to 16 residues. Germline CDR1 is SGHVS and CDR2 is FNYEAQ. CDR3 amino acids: CASSLTARGAIGELFF. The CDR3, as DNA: TGTGCCAGCAGCTTAACCGCCAGGGGAGCGATCGGGGAGCTGTTTTTT.

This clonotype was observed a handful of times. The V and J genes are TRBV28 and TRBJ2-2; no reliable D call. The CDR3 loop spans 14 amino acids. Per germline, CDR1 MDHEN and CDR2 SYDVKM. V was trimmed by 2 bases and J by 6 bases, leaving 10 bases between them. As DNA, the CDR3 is TGTGCCAGCAGTTTAAGACTCCTCGCCGGGGAGCTGTTTTTT. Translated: CASSLRLLAGELFF.

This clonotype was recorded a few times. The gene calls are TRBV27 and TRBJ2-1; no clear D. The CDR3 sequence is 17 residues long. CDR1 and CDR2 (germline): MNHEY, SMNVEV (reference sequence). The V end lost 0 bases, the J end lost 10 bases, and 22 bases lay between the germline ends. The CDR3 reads CASSLSWVASRFEEQFF. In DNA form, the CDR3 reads TGTGCCAGCAGTTTATCGTGGGTAGCATCCCGGTTTGAGGAGCAGTTCTTC.

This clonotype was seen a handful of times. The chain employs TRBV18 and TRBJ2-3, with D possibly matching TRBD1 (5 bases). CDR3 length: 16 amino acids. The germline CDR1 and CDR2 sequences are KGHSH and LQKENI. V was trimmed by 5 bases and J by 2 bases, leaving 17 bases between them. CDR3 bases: TGTGCCAGCTCAGGCGAAAAGGGGTTTCCCACAGATACGCAGTATTTT. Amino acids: CASSGEKGFPTDTQYF.

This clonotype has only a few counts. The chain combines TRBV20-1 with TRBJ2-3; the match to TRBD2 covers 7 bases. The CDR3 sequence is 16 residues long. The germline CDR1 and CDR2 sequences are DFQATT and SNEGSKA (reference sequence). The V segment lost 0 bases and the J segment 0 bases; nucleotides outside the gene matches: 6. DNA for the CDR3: TGCAGTGCTAGAGATCGGCGGGGGTCAAGCACAGATACGCAGTATTTT. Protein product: CSARDRRGSSTDTQYF.